One T cell receptor (beta chain) is described in this entry. No cognate antigen has been identified for it. No qualities accompany the bases; no much larger clone lies one base away. Enrolling through a virtual design, the prospective study's participants ranged in age from roughly 18 to 95 years and lived across roughly 24 United States geographic areas. Cohort assignment in the prospective study relied on participant-reported clinical history from a screening survey and a study questionnaire. Recovered participants in ImmuneRACE Cohort 3 were defined by two consecutive negative NP/OP PCR tests, clearance by a healthcare professional, or resolution of symptoms. In the prospective study, mobile phlebotomists collected whole blood, serum and a nasopharyngeal or oropharyngeal swab from each participant. Prospective study participants could optionally give additional blood draws and questionnaires over an approximately two-month period. Prospective study blood samples were shipped either frozen or at room temperature before DNA extraction.

These data originate in a study of blood T cell repertoires in COVID-19 (TCRdb year 2020). Regarding the research as a whole: Collaborator samples came from the United States, Italy and Spain and covered acute and convalescent phases of COVID-19. The samples were drawn from two sources: the first 160 participants of the ongoing ImmuneRACE study, and 1,254 subjects contributed by 6 global collaborators. The material from the prospective study consisted of cDNA or gDNA derived from T cells, B-cell-depleted T cells, or PBMCs. Sample metadata almost always included a de-identified subject ID, COVID-19 status, age in years and sex. Where available, HLA class I and class II types were taken from metadata supplied by the sample provider and were not determined by assay-based typing. The repertoires were released in a freely available public database meant as a resource for research on the immune response to SARS-CoV-2. Deeply sampled blood TCRbeta repertoires from subjects exposed to, actively infected with, or recovered from COVID-19 were included in the dataset.

Overall results and qualifications from the work: The amount of clinical and demographic metadata varied by source and participant and was provided uncurated.

The germline V gene supplies CDR1 SQVTM and CDR2 ANQGSEA. Between the V and J ends, shortened by 3 bases and 2 bases respectively, the junction contains 11 bases. The CDR3 covers 13 residues, taking in both the cysteine and the phenylalanine. Only the CDR3 DNA is retained, 39 bases long and in frame from the first base. The immunoSEQ Assay, a bias-controlled multiplex PCR, was used to amplify TCRbeta CDR3 regions from genomic DNA. Per the original workflow: Within the assay, amplification of reference gene primers was used to estimate how many nucleated cells each sample contained. To quantify the absolute abundance of each unique TCRbeta CDR3 rearrangement, sequence reads were collapsed and filtered. Productive Simpson clonality was computed per sample as the square root of Simpson's diversity index over productive rearrangements. Drawn from immuneACCESS, this table holds only the in-frame rearrangements with V and J called that TCRdb kept. Clones are partly lost; checked studies trace under half to an unresolved V gene and leave the rest unexplained. V, J and clone size were drawn from that table, and D and trimming were deduced from the DNA. The table for this sample lists 450,000 or so clones; 90% of them were counted only once. 0.6% of the sample goes to the ten largest clones.

Material for sequencing was PBMCs or T cells enriched from blood (not recorded which). The receptor comes from a man between 18 and 29 years old who had recovered from COVID-19. The V and J segments used are TRBV29-1 and TRBJ2-7; the D segment could be TRBD1, given 5 matching bases. The CDR3 region has the sequence CSVEQGATYEQYF. Read as DNA, the sequence is TGCAGCGTTGAGCAAGGGGCTACCTACGAGCAGTACTTC.